This TCR beta chain was profiled in a study of T cell responses to AZD1222 COVID-19 vaccine. Study information: Pooling covered second doses at about 4 or about 12 weeks.

Germline V lookup: CDR1 SGDLS, CDR2 YYNGEE. The CDR3 length is 16 residues. V was pared by 4 bases and J by 4 bases, with 12 bases of the junction left unmatched. Measured with immunoSEQ multiplex PCR; TCRdb has only the in-frame clones, and not every one. Among about 76,000 clones listed, around 90% were seen once. V and J are TRBV9 and TRBJ2-3; 7 nucleotides match TRBD1. This TCR was recovered from an adult in good health. The sample in question was peripheral blood, obtained on day 0 of AZD1222 vaccination. The CDR3 spells CASSTVHTQGADTQYF. CDR3 nucleotide sequence: TGTGCCAGCAGCACCGTCCATACCCAGGGGGCAGATACGCAGTATTTT.